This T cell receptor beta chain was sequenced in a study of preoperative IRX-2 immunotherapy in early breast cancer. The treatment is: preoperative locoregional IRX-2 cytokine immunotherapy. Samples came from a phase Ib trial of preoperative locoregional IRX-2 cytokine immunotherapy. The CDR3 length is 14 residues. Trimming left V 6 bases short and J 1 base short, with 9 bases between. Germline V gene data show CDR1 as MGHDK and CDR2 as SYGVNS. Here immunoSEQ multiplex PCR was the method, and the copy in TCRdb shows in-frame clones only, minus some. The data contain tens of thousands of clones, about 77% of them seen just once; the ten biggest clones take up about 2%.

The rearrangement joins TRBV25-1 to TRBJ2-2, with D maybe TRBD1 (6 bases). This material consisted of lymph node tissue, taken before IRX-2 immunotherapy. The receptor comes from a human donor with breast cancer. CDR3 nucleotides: TGTGCCAGCAGAGACAGGAAGAACACCGGGGAGCTGTTTTTT. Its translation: CASRDRKNTGELFF. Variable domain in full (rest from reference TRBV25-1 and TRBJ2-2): EADIYQTPRYLVIGTGKKITLECSQTMGHDKMYWYQQDPGMELHLIHYSYGVNSTEKGDLSSESTVSRIRTEHFPLTLESARPSHTSQYLCASRDRKNTGELFFGEGSRLTVL.